Described below is a single TCR beta chain sequence and its context. Its specificity is not known. Trimming took off 0 bases at V and 0 bases at J, with 9 bases between the two ends. This CDR3 has 16 amino acids. Germline V gives CDR1 SGHTA, CDR2 FQGTGA. The data are from a study of shared clonotypes between healthy human individuals. All donors were Caucasian adults living in Nashville, Tennessee. Several immunoSEQ 96-well plates shared each subset's DNA, each plate a replicate. Authors' methods: Junction-only sequences without quality scores were provided by ImmunoSEQ, so filtering was different. The method was immunoSEQ multiplex PCR; TCRdb's version includes in-frame clones alone and lacks a portion of them. V and J calls and clone size follow that table, whereas D and trimming were derived from the DNA. The repertoire has fewer than 600,000 clones, around 77% of them found once; the top ten carry approximately 12%.

Whole-study findings and limits: What limited the represented genetic and exposure-history diversity was the small number of donors.

What was sequenced was PBMCs. This receptor was obtained from a middle-aged woman in good health. Some clones in this sample may be carry-over from other donors' samples. The rearrangement links TRBV7-3 to TRBJ2-1; no clear D. This CDR3 reads CASSLTLAGSYNEQFF. The CDR3 DNA follows: TGTGCCAGCAGCTTAACGTTGGCAGGCTCCTACAATGAGCAGTTCTTC.